This T cell receptor beta chain was recovered during a study of T cell responses to AZD1222 COVID-19 vaccine. The data were produced by immunoSEQ multiplex PCR, yet TCRdb's version contains in-frame clones alone and is incomplete. Of approximately 110,000 clones listed, roughly 82% were seen once; the top ten hold around 5.1%. The ends were cut back, 3 bases at V and 4 bases at J, with 10 bases in the middle. There are 14 residues in the CDR3. The germline V gene has CDR1 LGHDT and CDR2 YNNKEL (reference sequence). The sequence came from an adult in good health. The gene calls are TRBV3-1 (or the pseudogene TRBV3-2) and TRBJ1-3, with a tentative D call TRBD1 (6 bases). The sample was peripheral blood, taken on day 0 of AZD1222 vaccination. CDR3 DNA: TGTGCCAGCAGCCAGCGGGGGCTCGGAAACACCATATATTTT. It encodes CASSQRGLGNTIYF.